This TCR beta chain was documented in a study of cytomegalovirus exposure and HLA in healthy donors. Study-wide points: In a later analysis, several top co-occurrence clusters appeared linked to parvovirus B19, influenza, CMV and Epstein-Barr virus.

Losses at the gene ends were 5 bases for V and 0 bases for J; bases not matched to a gene: 3. The V gene's germline CDR1 is SQVTM and CDR2 ANQGSEA. CDR3 length: 13 residues. Details on this clone: Its antigen remains unknown.

It was with 60 Vbeta and 13 Jbeta primers that the PCR ran. The method was immunoSEQ multiplex PCR; TCRdb's version includes in-frame clones alone and lacks a portion of them. The data show fewer than 200,000 clones, about 79% seen once. What was sequenced was PBMCs. This receptor was identified in a female donor in good health and CMV-seronegative. V usage is TRBV29-1 and J usage is TRBJ1-1, with 7 bases lining up with TRBD1. Here the CDR3 reads CSVKTGMNTEAFF. CDR3 nucleotide sequence: TGCAGCGTTAAGACAGGGATGAACACTGAAGCTTTCTTT.